Below, one TCR beta chain is given with its context. Its specificity is unknown. Deep-level running was used for the assay. Over several immunoSEQ plates, each subset's genomic DNA was distributed in even portions. Assay: immunoSEQ multiplex PCR; the TCRdb copy retains only in-frame clones and omits some. The table shows about 2 million clones, with roughly 95% occurring only once. These data are taken from a study of shared clonotypes between healthy human individuals. Overall study findings and caveats: Clonotype sharing among the donors was expected to vary with sequencing depth. Specimens sampled were limited to blood, with tissue repertoires likely differing.

Germline CDR1 and CDR2: MNHNY and SVGAGI (reference sequence). This CDR3 contains 13 residues. V lost 6 bases, J lost 2 bases, and 11 bases lay in between. The sequencing input was naive CD4+ T cells sorted from blood. Subset: CD45RA+ positively selected. The sequence was collected from a man aged 18 to 35 in good health. The V gene is TRBV6-6, the J gene TRBJ2-7; D is perhaps TRBD1 or TRBD2 (5 bases each). CDR3 sequence: CASRPGAAYEQYF. Here the CDR3 DNA reads TGTGCCAGCAGACCCGGGGCTGCCTACGAGCAGTACTTC.